This TCR beta chain was recorded in a study of T cells in Graves' hyperthyroidism and ophthalmopathy. Findings of the study overall: Within blood appeared most thyroid clonotypes that had expanded above 0.001.

RNA transcripts gave rise to amplified TCR beta CDR3 regions. HTBI primers were employed in a first-round RT-PCR of the TCR CDR3. TCRdb processed the multiplex PCR reads anew with MiXCR; each CDR3 protein has one entry. The sample consists of 700,000 or so distinct CDR3 sequences, about 15% of them appearing once. This clonotype has a handful of counts. Its antigen is unidentified. The CDR3 length is 16 residues. From germline, CDR1 is MDHEN and CDR2 SYDVKM. V dropped 6 bases and J dropped 0; count of bases not matched to a gene: 4. If no ophthalmopathy progression occurred within 18 months, Graves' hyperthyroidism was stable. Diagnosis of hyperthyroidism was new in patients aged 18 to 65, and its duration was under 2 months. Out of less than 12 ml of fresh peripheral blood came the PBMCs.

The clonotype comes from a man aged 18-30 years with Graves' hyperthyroidism. The sample consisted of blood. The chain joins TRBV28 to TRBJ1-6; 8 positions agree with TRBD1. CDR3 nucleotide sequence: TGTGCCAGCAGGAACGGACAGGGCTCCTATAATTCACCCCTCCACTTT. Translating it yields CASRNGQGSYNSPLHF.